This T cell receptor beta chain emerged from a study of PD-1 blockade in classical Hodgkin lymphoma. Turning to the study itself: The study gave patients nivolumab 3 mg/kg intravenously every 2 weeks. Study conclusions and caveats: Patients were excluded if nivolumab began under 1 year after ASCT (the autologous transplant). Reports indicated that newly diagnosed patients had lower baseline TCR diversity than healthy donors did.

On this clone: Its matching antigen is unknown.

Brentuximab vedotin exposure varied among the patients, all of whom had relapsed after autologous stem cell transplantation. With magnetic negative selection, CD4+ T cells were purified from PBMCs that had been thawed. Patients had relapsed/refractory classical Hodgkin lymphoma with complete response, partial response or progressive disease as best response. The protocol was immunoSEQ multiplex PCR, while the TCRdb copy is restricted to in-frame clones and leaves out a portion. This table holds several thousand clones, more than 65% found once. V shed 6 bases and J 2 bases; nucleotides not matched to a gene: 3. The germline V gene encodes CDR1 LNHDA and CDR2 SQIVND (reference sequence). This CDR3 has 14 amino acids.

The sample was CD4+ T cells from blood, taken at baseline. This sequence was found in a human donor with classical Hodgkin lymphoma. V is TRBV19 and J is TRBJ2-5; the match to TRBD2 covers 10 bases. The CDR3 protein is CASSGLAVQETQYF. In DNA, the CDR3 is TGTGCCAGTAGCGGACTAGCGGTACAAGAGACCCAGTACTTC.